This T cell receptor (beta chain) stems from a study of cytomegalovirus exposure and HLA in healthy donors. Vbeta (60) and Jbeta (13) primers were used in the PCR. Only in-frame clones appear in the TCRdb table, and some are missing; sequencing was by immunoSEQ multiplex PCR. The sample yields roughly 80,000 clones, roughly 69% seen once. Germline lookup yields CDR1 SEHNR and CDR2 FQNEAQ (reference sequence). This CDR3 has 13 amino acids. The V end was cut by 5 bases, the J end by 2 bases, with 9 bases between. The receptor was derived from a woman aged 45-59 years in good health and CMV-seropositive. The sample consisted of PBMCs. The gene calls are TRBV7-9 and TRBJ1-1; perhaps TRBD1 as D (5 bases). The CDR3 region has the DNA TGTGCCAGCAGCCGCGACAGCAACACTGAAGCTTTCTTT. It yields the protein CASSRDSNTEAFF.